The clone carrying this T cell receptor (beta chain) was recorded many times. The antigen is not known. The data derive from a study of Graves' ophthalmopathy and Graves' hyperthyroidism. Overall study results and limits: A roughly 84% specificity and 85% to 90% sensitivity were achieved by a 13-signature model that separated ophthalmopathy from stable hyperthyroidism.

RNA transcripts provided the template for amplifying TCR beta CDR3 regions. First-round RT-PCR with HTBI primers preceded a second-round multiplex PCR. TCRdb re-analysed the multiplex PCR reads in MiXCR, keeping a single row per CDR3 protein. Of roughly 350,000 distinct CDR3 sequences in the sample, about 15% were seen once. The CDR3 loop spans 14 amino acids. V lost 1 base and J lost 8, with 9 bases in between. Germline V gene sequence: CDR1 SGHVS, CDR2 FQNEAQ. A diagnosis was made from clinical symptoms together with serum thyroxine, TRAb, thyroid ultrasound and orbital computed tomography. The genes are TRBV7-8 and TRBJ1-6; D is possibly TRBD1 (6 bases). The sequenced sample was peripheral blood. The sequence derives from an adult woman with stable Graves' hyperthyroidism. The CDR3 protein is CASSLVGGDSPLHF. CDR3 sequence (DNA): TGTGCCAGCAGCTTAGTAGGGGGGGATTCACCCCTCCACTTT.